The 6 T cell receptor beta chains below come from one sample, sequenced in a study of blood T cell repertoires in COVID-19. Using immunoSEQ multiplex PCR, the repertoire was profiled, and TCRdb retains in-frame clones only, with some absent. The sample has 540,000 or so clones, 70% to 90% seen once. Sequenced sample: peripheral blood. These receptors came from a woman between 50 and 59 years old with COVID-19, enrolled during active disease.

The rearrangement joins TRBV6-5 to TRBJ1-6; D is unresolved. The CDR3 runs 15 residues. Trimming removed 8 bases from V and 3 bases from J, with 14 bases in between. The V gene's germline CDR1 is MNHEY and CDR2 SVGAGI. As DNA, the CDR3 is TGTGCCAGCCACTCAGACATCGTCTATAATTCACCCCTCCACTTT. It is translated as CASHSDIVYNSPLHF.

The rearrangement joins TRBV19 to TRBJ2-7; D may be TRBD2 (6 bases). The CDR3 has 15 residues. V was cut by 5 bases and J by 3 bases, with 17 bases left in between. Per germline, CDR1 LNHDA and CDR2 SQIVND (reference sequence). The CDR3 reads CASSLGLLGVYEQYF. CDR3 DNA sequence: TGTGCCAGTAGTCTGGGACTTTTGGGGGTCTACGAGCAGTACTTC.

The chain employs TRBV19 and TRBJ2-7; D may be TRBD2 (5 bases). The germline V and J ends were trimmed by 6 bases and 6 bases, with 15 bases remaining between them. Germline CDR1 LNHDA, CDR2 SQIVND (reference sequence). This CDR3 contains 13 residues. CDR3 in amino acids: CASSPTSAGEQYF. CDR3 bases: TGTGCCAGTAGCCCGACCTCGGCGGGCGAGCAGTACTTC. Filled out from reference TRBV19 and TRBJ2-7, the complete variable domain reads DGGITQSPKYLFRKEGQNVTLSCEQNLNHDAMYWYRQDPGQGLRLIYYSQIVNDFQKGDIAEGYSVSREKKESFPLTVTSAQKNPTAFYLCASSPTSAGEQYFGPGTRLTVT.

J is TRBJ1-1 and V is TRBV6-1, with a weak D call TRBD1 (6 bases). This CDR3 has 15 amino acids. Germline V gives CDR1 MNHNS, CDR2 SASEGT. V shed 3 bases and J shed 0 bases, with 11 bases lying between them. In DNA, the CDR3 is TGTGCCAGCAGTGACAGGGGCACCTTGAACACTGAAGCTTTCTTT. It encodes CASSDRGTLNTEAFF.

The rearrangement uses TRBV11-2 and TRBJ2-5; 7 bases map to TRBD2. J lost 5 bases, V lost 1 base, and 4 bases had no gene match. CDR3 size: 14 residues. Looked up from germline, CDR1 is SGHAT and CDR2 is FQNNGV. CDR3 sequence: CASSLVWGGETQYF. For the CDR3, the DNA is TGTGCCAGCAGCTTAGTCTGGGGGGGGGAGACCCAGTACTTC.

J is TRBJ1-2 and V is TRBV7-3; a weak D match, TRBD1 (5 bases). The V end lost 6 bases, the J end lost 1 base, and 15 bases lay between the germline ends. This CDR3 spans 15 amino acids. Germline V CDR1 and CDR2: SGHTA, FQGTGA. CDR3 sequence reads: CASRPRAGGNYGYTF. The CDR3 nucleotides read TGTGCCAGCAGACCTCGGGCGGGGGGTAACTATGGCTACACCTTC.